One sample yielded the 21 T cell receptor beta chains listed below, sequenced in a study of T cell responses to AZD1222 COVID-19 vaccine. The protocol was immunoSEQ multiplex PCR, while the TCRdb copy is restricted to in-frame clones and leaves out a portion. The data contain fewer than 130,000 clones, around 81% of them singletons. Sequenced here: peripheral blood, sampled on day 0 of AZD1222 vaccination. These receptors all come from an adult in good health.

The CDR3 region has the DNA TGCGCCAGCAGGGCCCGCGGCGCAACTAATGAAAAACTGTTTTTT. Translated, it gives CASRARGATNEKLFF. This chain uses TRBV4-3 with TRBJ1-4, with D uncertain. Germline values: CDR1 LGHNA, CDR2 YSLEER. Trimming removed 6 bases from V and 0 bases from J, with 11 bases in between. CDR3 size: 15 residues.

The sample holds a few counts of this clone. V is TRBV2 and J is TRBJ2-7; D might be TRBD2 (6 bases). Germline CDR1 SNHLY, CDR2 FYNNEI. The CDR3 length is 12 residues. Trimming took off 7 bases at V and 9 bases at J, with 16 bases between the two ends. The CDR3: CASNRINGRQYF. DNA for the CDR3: TGTGCCAGCAATCGTATCAACGGGAGGCAGTACTTC.

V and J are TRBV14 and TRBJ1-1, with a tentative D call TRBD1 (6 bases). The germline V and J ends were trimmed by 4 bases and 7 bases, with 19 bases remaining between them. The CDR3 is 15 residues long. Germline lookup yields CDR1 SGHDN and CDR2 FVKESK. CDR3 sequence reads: CASSPWGAPAVEAFF. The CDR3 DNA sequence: TGTGCCAGCAGCCCCTGGGGGGCCCCGGCGGTTGAAGCTTTCTTT.

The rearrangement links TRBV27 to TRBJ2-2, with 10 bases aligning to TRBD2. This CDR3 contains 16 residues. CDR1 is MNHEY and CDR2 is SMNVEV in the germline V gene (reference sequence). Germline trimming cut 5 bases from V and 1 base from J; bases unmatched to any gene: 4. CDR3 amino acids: CASSPGLAQNTGELFF. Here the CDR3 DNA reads TGTGCCAGCAGTCCGGGACTAGCGCAGAACACCGGGGAGCTGTTTTTT.

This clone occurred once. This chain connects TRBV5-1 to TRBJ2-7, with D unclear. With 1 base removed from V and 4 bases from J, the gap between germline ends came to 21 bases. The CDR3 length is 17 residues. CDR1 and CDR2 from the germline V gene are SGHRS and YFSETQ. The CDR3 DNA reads TGCGCCAGCAGCTTGTTGGTGCGAGGACCAAGTGGATACGAGCAGTACTTC. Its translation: CASSLLVRGPSGYEQYF.

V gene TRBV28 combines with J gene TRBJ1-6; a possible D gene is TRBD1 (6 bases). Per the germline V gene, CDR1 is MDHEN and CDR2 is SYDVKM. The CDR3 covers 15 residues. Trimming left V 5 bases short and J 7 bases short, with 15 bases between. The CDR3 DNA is TGTGCCAGCAGTACCGCAGGGGTGCGAAATTCACCCCTCCACTTT. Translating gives CASSTAGVRNSPLHF.

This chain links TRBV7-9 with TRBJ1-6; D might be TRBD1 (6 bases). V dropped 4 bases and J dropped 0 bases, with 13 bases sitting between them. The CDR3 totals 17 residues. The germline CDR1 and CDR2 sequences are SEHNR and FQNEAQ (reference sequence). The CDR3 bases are TGTGCCAGCAGCTCCCGAACAGGGAGCTCCTATAATTCACCCCTCCACTTT. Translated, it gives CASSSRTGSSYNSPLHF.

This chain's CDR3 is CASSAQLLNTEAFF. CDR3 bases: TGCGCCAGCAGCGCGCAACTTCTAAACACTGAAGCTTTCTTT. This chain connects TRBV5-1 to TRBJ1-1; D is undetermined. Germline CDR1 and CDR2: SGHRS and YFSETQ. Deletions cut 4 bases from V and 2 bases from J, with 12 bases between. The CDR3 totals 14 residues.

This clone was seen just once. The CDR3 region is CASSYRNRANTEAFF. In DNA, the CDR3 is TGTGCCAGCAGTTATCGCAACAGGGCGAACACTGAAGCTTTCTTT. V usage is TRBV6-5 and J usage is TRBJ1-1; D may be TRBD1 (6 bases). The CDR3 totals 15 residues. V lost 3 bases, J lost 1 base, and 12 bases lay in between. Germline V gives CDR1 MNHEY, CDR2 SVGAGI.

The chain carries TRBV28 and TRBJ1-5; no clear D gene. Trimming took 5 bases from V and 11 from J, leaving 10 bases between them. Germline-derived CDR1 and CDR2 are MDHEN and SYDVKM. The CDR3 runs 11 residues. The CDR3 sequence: CASSHLSAQHF. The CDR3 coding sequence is TGTGCCAGCAGTCATCTGTCGGCCCAGCATTTT.

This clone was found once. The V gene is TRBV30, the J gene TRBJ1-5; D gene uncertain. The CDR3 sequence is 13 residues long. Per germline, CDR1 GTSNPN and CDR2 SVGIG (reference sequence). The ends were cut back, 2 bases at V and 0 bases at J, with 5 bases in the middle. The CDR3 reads CAWSRTSNQPQHF. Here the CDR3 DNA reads TGTGCCTGGAGTCGAACTAGCAATCAGCCCCAGCATTTT.

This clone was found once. This CDR3 is CATSDLDTLGQNSPLHF. DNA of the CDR3: TGTGCCACCAGTGATTTGGATACTTTGGGGCAGAATTCACCCCTCCACTTT. This chain links TRBV24-1 with TRBJ1-6, with a tentative D call TRBD1 (5 bases). The CDR3 is 17 amino acids. The V end was cut by 0 bases, the J end by 7 bases, with 15 bases between. The germline V gene encodes CDR1 KGHDR and CDR2 SFDVKD.

The CDR3 nucleotides read TGTGCCAGCAGTGACAGGTATAATTCACCCCTCCACTTT. Translated, it gives CASSDRYNSPLHF. The chain combines TRBV2 with TRBJ1-6; D gene uncertain. Trimming stripped 3 bases from V and 4 bases from J, with 4 bases between. Germline lookup yields CDR1 SNHLY and CDR2 FYNNEI. CDR3 size: 13 residues.

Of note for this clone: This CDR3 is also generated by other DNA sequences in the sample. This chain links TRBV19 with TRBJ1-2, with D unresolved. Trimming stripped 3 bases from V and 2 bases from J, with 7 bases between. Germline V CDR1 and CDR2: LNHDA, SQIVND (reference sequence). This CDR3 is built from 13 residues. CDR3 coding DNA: TGTGCCAGTAGTATCGGCCGGAACTATGGCTACACCTTC. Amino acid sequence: CASSIGRNYGYTF.

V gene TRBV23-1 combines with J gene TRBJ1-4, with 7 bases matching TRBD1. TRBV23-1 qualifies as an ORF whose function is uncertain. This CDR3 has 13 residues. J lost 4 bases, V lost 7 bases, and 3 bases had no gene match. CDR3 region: CASTGGNNEKLFF. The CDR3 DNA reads TGCGCCAGCACAGGGGGGAATAATGAAAAACTGTTTTTT.

CDR3 sequence reads: CASSLQGGMTDTQYF. The CDR3 nucleotides are TGTGCCAGCAGCTTGCAAGGCGGGATGACAGATACGCAGTATTTT. This chain uses TRBV7-6 with TRBJ2-3; D is perhaps TRBD2 (6 bases). CDR1 SGHVS and CDR2 FNYEAQ come from the germline V gene. V lost 3 bases and J lost 3, with 13 bases in between. CDR3 length: 15 residues. Filled out from reference TRBV7-6 and TRBJ2-3, the complete variable domain reads GAGVSQSPRYKVTKRGQDVALRCDPISGHVSLYWYRQALGQGPEFLTYFNYEAQQDKSGLPNDRFSAERPEGSISTLTIQRTEQRDSAMYRCASSLQGGMTDTQYFGPGTRLTVL.

The CDR3 reads CASSDEGNTEAFF. As DNA, the CDR3 is TGCGCCAGCAGTGATGAAGGGAACACTGAAGCTTTCTTT. V usage is TRBV10-2 and J usage is TRBJ1-1; D is uncertain. Between the trimmed V and J ends, which lost 3 bases and 1 base, there was a span of 6 bases. The CDR3 covers 13 residues. Germline CDR1 and CDR2: WSHSY and SAAADI.

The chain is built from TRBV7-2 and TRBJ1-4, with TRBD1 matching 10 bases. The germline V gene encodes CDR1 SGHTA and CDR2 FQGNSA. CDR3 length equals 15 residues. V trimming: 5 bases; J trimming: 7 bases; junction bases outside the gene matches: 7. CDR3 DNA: TGTGCCAGCAGCACTCGGACAGGGGGAGGTGAAAAACTGTTTTTT. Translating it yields CASSTRTGGGEKLFF.

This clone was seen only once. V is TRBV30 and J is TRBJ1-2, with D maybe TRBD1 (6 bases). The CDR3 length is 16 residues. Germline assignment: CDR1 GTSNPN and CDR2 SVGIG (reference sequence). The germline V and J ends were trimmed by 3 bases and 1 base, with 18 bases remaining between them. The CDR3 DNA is TGTGCCTGGAGAAGACCCACAGGGTGGGGTAACTATGGCTACACCTTC. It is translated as CAWRRPTGWGNYGYTF.

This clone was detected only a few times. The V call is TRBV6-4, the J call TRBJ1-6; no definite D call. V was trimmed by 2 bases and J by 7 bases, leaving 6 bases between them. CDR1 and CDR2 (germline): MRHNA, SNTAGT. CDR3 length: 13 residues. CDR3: CASSDAVNSPLHF. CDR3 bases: TGTGCCAGCAGTGACGCGGTAAATTCACCCCTCCACTTT.

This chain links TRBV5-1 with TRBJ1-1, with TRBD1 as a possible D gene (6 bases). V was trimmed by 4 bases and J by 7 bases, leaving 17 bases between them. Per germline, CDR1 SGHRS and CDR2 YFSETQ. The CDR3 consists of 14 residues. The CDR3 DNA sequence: TGCGCCAGCAGCAAATGGACAGTTGACGTTGAAGCTTTCTTT. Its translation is CASSKWTVDVEAFF.